This TCR beta chain was profiled in a study of early T cells in non-severe SARS-CoV-2 infection. Study summary: Bulk RNA from unsorted whole blood was sequenced; chains were unpaired. Notes on the study in general: Matches to VDJdb favored anti-spike CD8 responses and missed private and CD4 specificities.

This clonotype came up many times. What it binds is unknown. Germline values: CDR1 SQVTM, CDR2 ANQGSEA. After removal of 1 base from V and 15 bases from J, the junction contained 8 bases not matched to a gene. There are 12 residues in the CDR3. Unique molecular identifiers were affixed to single, distinct cDNA molecules. TCRdb processed the 5' RACE reads anew with MiXCR; each CDR3 protein has one entry. The data contain approximately 50,000 distinct CDR3 sequences, about a tenth of them singletons. The sequencing sample was made of whole blood. This clonotype was obtained from an adult who was a healthcare worker with PCR-confirmed SARS-CoV-2 infection or an uninfected control (not recorded which). The chain recombines TRBV29-1 with TRBJ2-1; 8 nucleotides agree with TRBD2. As DNA, the CDR3 is TGCAGCGTTGAAGCAGGAAGCGGGAGTGCGTTCTTC. It specifies CSVEAGSGSAFF.